The present T cell receptor (beta chain) was sequenced within a study of OX40 agonist ivuxolimab in advanced cancers. The length of the CDR3 is 13 residues. The germline gives CDR1 SGHTA, CDR2 FQGNSA. Trimming took off 1 base at V and 7 bases at J, with 10 bases between the two ends. Method: immunoSEQ multiplex PCR; TCRdb's copy keeps in-frame clones and lacks some. This sample has approximately 74,000 clones, with around 93% found just once. This clone was seen a handful of times. This chain links TRBV7-2 with TRBJ1-1; D gene unclear. The receptor's source is an adult with an advanced solid tumor such as melanoma, head and neck, liver or kidney cancer. The sequencing used CD4+ or CD8+ T cells sorted from blood, collected in a trial of the OX40 agonist ivuxolimab. The CDR3: CASSLEPAYEAFF. CDR3 nucleotide sequence: TGTGCCAGCAGCTTAGAGCCAGCCTATGAAGCTTTCTTT.